This is a list of T cell receptor beta chains from one sample in a study of blood T cell repertoires in COVID-19. Sequencing used immunoSEQ multiplex PCR; TCRdb keeps in-frame clones, though not all of them. The table records about 210,000 clones, about four fifths of them present only once. Specimen: peripheral blood. Every receptor here comes from a woman aged 50 to 65 with active or convalescent COVID-19. The CDR3 runs from the conserved cysteine through the conserved F or W. The D gene is left open where the match is weak. Clone size is given for some rows only: seen once, a few or many times, or a class if the clone is expanded.

clone size,V gene,D gene,CDR3 length,J gene,CDR3 DNA,CDR3 protein
NA,TRBV15,TRBD1,19,TRBJ1-5,TGTGCCACCAGCAGAGTGACCGGGACAGGAGAATATAGCAATCAGCCCCAGCATTTT,CATSRVTGTGEYSNQPQHF
NA,TRBV10-2,NA,15,TRBJ2-4,TGCGCCAGCAGTGAGTCGCCAGGAGCCAAAAACATTCAGTACTTC,CASSESPGAKNIQYF
NA,TRBV19,TRBD2,14,TRBJ2-7,TGTGCCAGTAAACCAACTAGCGGGTCCTACGAGCAGTACTTC,CASKPTSGSYEQYF
NA,TRBV9,TRBD2,17,TRBJ2-2,TGTGCCAGCAGCGTAGATGCTAGCGGGGGCTACACCGGGGAGCTGTTTTTT,CASSVDASGGYTGELFF
NA,TRBV7-3,NA,14,TRBJ1-5,TGTGCCAGCAGCTTAACGGGGGGTACTCAGCCCCAGCATTTT,CASSLTGGTQPQHF
NA,TRBV5-4,NA,15,TRBJ2-1,TGTGCCAGCAGCTTACCCGGGACTCCATACAATGAGCAGTTCTTC,CASSLPGTPYNEQFF
few,TRBV29-1,NA,13,TRBJ1-5,TGCAGCGTTATAATAGGGGCCGGTCAGCCCCAGCATTTT,CSVIIGAGQPQHF
NA,TRBV28,NA,13,TRBJ2-4,TGTGCCAGCAGACTAGCTGGCAAAAACATTCAGTACTTC,CASRLAGKNIQYF
NA,TRBV29-1,TRBD2,16,TRBJ2-7,TGCAGCGTTCCCGGGACTAGCGGGAGGAACTCCTACGAGCAGTACTTC,CSVPGTSGRNSYEQYF
NA,TRBV6-5,TRBD1,14,TRBJ1-5,TGTGCCAGCAGTTACGGAACAGGGGATCAGCCCCAGCATTTT,CASSYGTGDQPQHF
few,TRBV11-2,TRBD2,15,TRBJ2-7,TGTGCCAGCAGCTTGGATAGCGGGCCCTCCTACGAGCAGTACTTC,CASSLDSGPSYEQYF
NA,TRBV6-4,NA,15,TRBJ1-5,TGTGCCAGCAGTGAGGCTTCAGGGGGCAATCAGCCCCAGCATTTT,CASSEASGGNQPQHF